The 10 T cell receptor beta chains given below trace back to one sample, sequenced in a study of blood T cell repertoires in COVID-19. The data were produced by immunoSEQ multiplex PCR, yet TCRdb's version contains in-frame clones alone and is incomplete. Among about 200,000 clones listed, about four fifths were seen once. The material sequenced was PBMCs or T cells enriched from blood (not recorded which). These receptors all stem from a middle-aged man who had recovered from COVID-19.

In its sample, this clone was seen many times. The gene calls are TRBV4-3 and TRBJ2-1; 10 positions agree with TRBD2. The CDR3 is 16 amino acids. V was pared by 1 base and J by 10 bases, with 10 bases of the junction left unmatched. In germline, CDR1 is LGHNA, CDR2 YSLEER. The CDR3, as DNA: TGCGCCAGCAGCCAAGTCCCGAGCGGGAGGGCCGGGGAGCAGTTCTTC. Its translation is CASSQVPSGRAGEQFF.

The chain carries TRBV9 and TRBJ1-1; D not resolved. The germline CDR1 and CDR2 sequences are SGDLS and YYNGEE. CDR3 size: 16 residues. Between the trimmed V and J ends, which lost 0 bases and 0 bases, there was a span of 12 bases. For the CDR3, the DNA is TGTGCCAGCAGCGTAGATTTCGGGAACATGAACACTGAAGCTTTCTTT. Amino acids: CASSVDFGNMNTEAFF. Filled out from reference TRBV9 and TRBJ1-1, the complete variable domain reads DSGVTQTPKHLITATGQRVTLRCSPRSGDLSVYWYQQSLDQGLQFLIQYYNGEERAKGNILERFSAQQFPDLHSELNLSSLELGDSALYFCASSVDFGNMNTEAFFGQGTRLTVV.

This rearrangement joins TRBV10-3 to TRBJ2-1; 9 bases match TRBD1. Trimming removed 10 bases from V and 5 bases from J; junction bases left unmatched: 9. The germline V gene encodes CDR1 ENHRY and CDR2 SYGVKD. The length of the CDR3 is 14 residues. CDR3 DNA sequence: TGTGCCACTGTACAGGGGGCGCTTGACAATGAGCAGTTCTTC. Its protein product is CATVQGALDNEQFF.

In its sample, this clone was seen a few times. This chain uses TRBV9 with TRBJ1-6; 7 nucleotides match TRBD1. Trimming at V came to 4 bases and at J to 6 bases, leaving 7 bases not matched to a gene. Germline CDR1 SGDLS, CDR2 YYNGEE. This CDR3 has 15 amino acids. Here the CDR3 reads CASSTRAGGNSPLHF. CDR3 in DNA: TGTGCCAGCAGCACCCGGGCAGGGGGTAATTCACCCCTCCACTTT.

V usage is TRBV3-1 (or the pseudogene TRBV3-2) and J usage is TRBJ2-1; possible D gene TRBD2, 6 bases. Germline CDR1 reads LGHDT; CDR2 reads YNNKEL (reference sequence). The CDR3 extends over 11 amino acids. The germline V and J ends were trimmed by 5 bases and 10 bases, with 9 bases remaining between them. CDR3 amino acids: CASSSRGEQFF. The DNA for the CDR3 is TGTGCCAGCAGCTCACGGGGGGAGCAGTTCTTC.

The rearrangement joins TRBV7-3 to TRBJ2-1; 7 bases are shared with TRBD1. Germline V gene data show CDR1 as SGHTA and CDR2 as FQGTGA. The CDR3 length is 15 residues. The trim removed 5 bases at V and 0 bases at J, leaving 4 bases unmatched. CDR3 DNA: TGTGCCAGCAGCAGGGACAGAGACTCCTACAATGAGCAGTTCTTC. Translating it yields CASSRDRDSYNEQFF.

V gene TRBV7-3 combines with J gene TRBJ2-1; D is possibly TRBD2 (5 bases). The CDR3 extends over 17 amino acids. Germline values: CDR1 SGHTA, CDR2 FQGTGA. The V end lost 2 bases, the J end lost 0 bases, and 14 bases lay between the germline ends. CDR3 in amino acids: CASSLEGGPPSYNEQFF. As DNA, the CDR3 is TGTGCCAGCAGCTTAGAGGGTGGACCACCCTCCTACAATGAGCAGTTCTTC.

Within the sample, this clone is medium-sized. The chain uses TRBV6-1 and TRBJ2-2; 9 nucleotides line up with TRBD2. The CDR3 length is 15 residues. The V and J ends lost 2 bases and 3 bases, in that order; junction bases with no gene match: 1. Germline V gene lookup returns CDR1 MNHNS and CDR2 SASEGT. The CDR3 protein is CASSELAGDTGELFF. The CDR3 nucleotides are TGTGCCAGCAGTGAATTAGCGGGAGACACCGGGGAGCTGTTTTTT.

This clone was observed a handful of times. The chain joins TRBV29-1 to TRBJ2-1; TRBD2 aligns across 10 bases. The germline V gene encodes CDR1 SQVTM and CDR2 ANQGSEA. The CDR3 totals 14 residues. V was clipped by 6 bases and J by 5 bases; unmatched bases: 7. The CDR3 bases are TGCAGCGTACGACCGGGACTAGCGAACAATGAGCAGTTCTTC. Protein product: CSVRPGLANNEQFF.

The chain joins TRBV19 to TRBJ1-3; D uncertain. Germline values: CDR1 LNHDA, CDR2 SQIVND (reference sequence). The CDR3 is 14 amino acids. V lost 7 bases and J 0 bases, leaving 10 bases between the germline ends. DNA for the CDR3: TGTGCCAGTAACCTGGGGAGCTCTGGAAACACCATATATTTT. Translated, it gives CASNLGSSGNTIYF. The full variable domain, rest sourced from reference TRBV19 and TRBJ1-3, is DGGITQSPKYLFRKEGQNVTLSCEQNLNHDAMYWYRQDPGQGLRLIYYSQIVNDFQKGDIAEGYSVSREKKESFPLTVTSAQKNPTAFYLCASNLGSSGNTIYFGEGSWLTVV.